These 17 T cell receptor beta chains were sequenced from one sample in a study of cytomegalovirus exposure and HLA in healthy donors. 13 Jbeta primers and 60 Vbeta primers were used for the PCR. TCRdb's table, derived via immunoSEQ multiplex PCR, lists solely in-frame clones and lacks some. The table has approximately 170,000 clones, just under 75% seen once; the top ten hold more than 4.5%. Sequencing input: PBMCs. The origin of the receptors is a man younger than 40 in good health and CMV-seropositive.

The V call is TRBV15, the J call TRBJ2-5; 7 nucleotides match TRBD1. V lost 7 bases and J lost 5; bases outside the gene matches: 7. The CDR3 is made up of 13 amino acids. CDR1 is LNHNV, CDR2 YYDKDF, per germline (reference sequence). The CDR3 nucleotides are TGTGCCACCAACCCAGGGGGAACGGAGACCCAGTACTTC. This sequence encodes CATNPGGTETQYF. Based on the CDR3 plus reference TRBV15 and TRBJ2-5, the full variable domain is DAMVIQNPRYQVTQFGKPVTLSCSQTLNHNVMYWYQQKSSQAPKLLFHYYDKDFNNEADTPDNFQSRRPNTSFCFLDIRSPGLGDTAMYLCATNPGGTETQYFGPGTRLLVL.

The chain joins TRBV9 to TRBJ1-1, with unresolved D. Germline assignment: CDR1 SGDLS and CDR2 YYNGEE. Trimming removed 0 bases from V and 2 bases from J, with 11 bases in between. CDR3 length: 15 amino acids. DNA for the CDR3: TGTGCCAGCAGCGTAGTGGGAGGGCGAAACACTGAAGCTTTCTTT. It codes for CASSVVGGRNTEAFF. The complete variable domain, with remaining parts taken from reference TRBV9 and TRBJ1-1, reads DSGVTQTPKHLITATGQRVTLRCSPRSGDLSVYWYQQSLDQGLQFLIQYYNGEERAKGNILERFSAQQFPDLHSELNLSSLELGDSALYFCASSVVGGRNTEAFFGQGTRLTVV.

The chain uses TRBV5-1 and TRBJ2-4; 7 positions agree with TRBD2. Germline V gene sequence: CDR1 SGHRS, CDR2 YFSETQ. The CDR3 contains 16 residues. V shed 0 bases and J 5 bases; nucleotides not matched to a gene: 8. The CDR3 sequence: CASSLVSSGAQNIQYF. In DNA form, the CDR3 reads TGCGCCAGCAGCTTGGTGTCTAGCGGCGCCCAAAACATTCAGTACTTC.

The V call is TRBV9, the J call TRBJ2-7, with TRBD1 identical over 10 bases. Germline CDR1 is SGDLS and CDR2 is YYNGEE. After removal of 5 bases from V and 4 bases from J, the junction contained 6 bases not matched to a gene. CDR3 length: 14 residues. CDR3 DNA: TGTGCCAGCAGTCGTGACAGGGGGCTATACGAGCAGTACTTC. Translating gives CASSRDRGLYEQYF.

This chain joins TRBV9 and TRBJ2-5; the D is unclear. This CDR3 spans 14 amino acids. V lost 0 bases and J 2 bases, leaving 8 bases between the germline ends. Germline V gene data show CDR1 as SGDLS and CDR2 as YYNGEE. For the CDR3, the DNA is TGTGCCAGCAGCGTAGCTGAGAATCAAGAGACCCAGTACTTC. Encoded protein: CASSVAENQETQYF.

This chain connects TRBV7-3 to TRBJ2-5; D unresolved. Germline lookup yields CDR1 SGHTA and CDR2 FQGTGA. V lost 2 bases and J lost 5, with 9 bases in between. The CDR3 covers 13 residues. In DNA, the CDR3 is TGTGCCAGCAGCTTAGTCGACTCGGAGACCCAGTACTTC. Its protein product is CASSLVDSETQYF.

CDR3 region: CASSPIAGGPREQFF. In DNA, the CDR3 is TGCGCCAGCAGCCCGATAGCGGGGGGGCCTAGGGAGCAGTTCTTC. This chain uses TRBV5-1 with TRBJ2-1, with 11 bases fitting TRBD2. Germline assignment: CDR1 SGHRS and CDR2 YFSETQ. V lost 4 bases and J lost 10; bases outside the gene matches: 10. The length of the CDR3 is 15 residues.

The chain links TRBV4-3 to TRBJ1-2; the D gene is possibly TRBD1 (5 bases). V was cut by 0 bases and J by 4 bases, with 15 bases left in between. Per germline, CDR1 LGHNA and CDR2 YSLEER. The CDR3 consists of 16 residues. For the CDR3, the DNA is TGCGCCAGCAGCCAAGATTTGGTCCTCCAGGGCTATGGCTACACCTTC. Protein sequence: CASSQDLVLQGYGYTF.

About this clone itself: One end of the junction is discordant with germline, which a read error may explain. The chain links TRBV7-2 to TRBJ1-1; TRBD1 might be the D (5 bases). This CDR3 comprises 13 residues. Per germline, CDR1 SGHTA and CDR2 FQGNSA. For the CDR3, the DNA is TGTGCTAGCAGCACTGGAAGGGGAACTGAAGCTTTCTTT. It codes for CASSTGRGTEAFF.

The chain recombines TRBV5-4 with TRBJ1-1; D might be TRBD1 (6 bases). The CDR3 length is 16 residues. V was clipped by 6 bases and J by 1 base, with 19 bases between them. Germline V CDR1 and CDR2: SGHNT, YYREEE (reference sequence). The CDR3 nucleotides read TGTGCCAGCACCCCCCCGATCGGACAGAAGAACACTGAAGCTTTCTTT. Its protein is CASTPPIGQKNTEAFF.

The chain links TRBV7-9 to TRBJ2-1; 14 bases line up with TRBD2. Germline lookup yields CDR1 SEHNR and CDR2 FQNEAQ (reference sequence). This CDR3 region has 18 residues. V trimming: 5 bases; J trimming: 0 bases; junction bases outside the gene matches: 6. The chain's CDR3 is CASSPGTSGSPSYNEQFF. The CDR3 coding sequence is TGTGCCAGCAGCCCGGGGACTAGCGGGAGCCCCTCCTACAATGAGCAGTTCTTC.

Here the CDR3 reads CASSIAGTSSEQYF. For the CDR3, the DNA is TGTGCCAGTAGTATAGCGGGGACTAGCTCCGAGCAGTACTTC. The V gene is TRBV19, the J gene TRBJ2-7; 9 nucleotides agree with TRBD2. Trimming at V came to 1 base and at J to 6 bases, leaving 4 bases not matched to a gene. Germline CDR1 is LNHDA and CDR2 is SQIVND (reference sequence). The CDR3 has 14 amino acids.

The chain recombines TRBV27 with TRBJ2-5, with a weak D call TRBD2 (5 bases). The DNA end is a closer match to TRBJ2-7, so the J assignment may be wrong. Looked up from germline, CDR1 is MNHEY and CDR2 is SMNVEV (reference sequence). The CDR3 contains 15 residues. CDR3 region: CASSLYGQRAYEQYF. The CDR3 DNA sequence: TGTGCCAGCAGTTTATACGGTCAGAGGGCCTACGAGCAGTACTTC.

Worth noting for this clone: The same CDR3 arises from other DNA sequences in this sample as well. The rearrangement uses TRBV30 and TRBJ1-2; possibly TRBD1 for D (5 bases). Per germline, CDR1 GTSNPN and CDR2 SVGIG (reference sequence). V was trimmed by 2 bases and J by 5 bases, leaving 6 bases between them. The CDR3 runs to 11 residues. The DNA for the CDR3 is TGTGCCTGGAGTCAGGGATATGGCTACACCTTC. Its protein product is CAWSQGYGYTF.

The J gene is TRBJ2-3, the V gene TRBV7-2, with 11 bases identical to TRBD2. Germline CDR1 SGHTA, CDR2 FQGNSA. The CDR3 length is 16 residues. J gave up 0 bases and V 4 bases, and 3 bases lay outside the gene matches. CDR3 sequence: CASSSRTSGSTDTQYF. CDR3 nucleotides: TGTGCCAGCAGCTCGAGGACTAGCGGGAGCACAGATACGCAGTATTTT.

CDR3 sequence reads: CASSEGQTSYEQYF. In DNA, the CDR3 is TGTGCCAGCAGCGAGGGACAGACATCCTACGAGCAGTACTTC. The chain recombines TRBV7-3 with TRBJ2-7, with 7 bases that match TRBD1. Germline trimming cut 5 bases from V and 1 base from J; bases unmatched to any gene: 5. The germline CDR1 and CDR2 sequences are SGHTA and FQGTGA. CDR3 length: 14 amino acids.

The gene calls are TRBV2 and TRBJ2-3; no definite D call. V was clipped by 10 bases and J by 0 bases, with 14 bases between them. CDR3 length: 14 amino acids. Germline CDR1 SNHLY, CDR2 FYNNEI. The CDR3 DNA sequence: TGTGCCACCACCCCGGGTGCTAGCACAGATACGCAGTATTTT. It yields the protein CATTPGASTDTQYF.